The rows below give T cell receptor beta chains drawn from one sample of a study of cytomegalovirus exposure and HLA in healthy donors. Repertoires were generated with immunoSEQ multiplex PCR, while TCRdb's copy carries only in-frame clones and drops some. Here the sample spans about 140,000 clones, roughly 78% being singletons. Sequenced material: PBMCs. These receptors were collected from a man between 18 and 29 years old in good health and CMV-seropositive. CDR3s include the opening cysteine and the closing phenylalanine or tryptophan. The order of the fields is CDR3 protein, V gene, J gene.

CDR3 protein: CASFVAGSGYF
V gene: TRBV27
J gene: TRBJ2-3

CDR3 protein: CASSAGQLNTEAFF
V gene: TRBV9
J gene: TRBJ1-1

CDR3 protein: CASSFNPLKDLAGGNEQFF
V gene: TRBV27
J gene: TRBJ2-1

CDR3 protein: CASSYSGETYEQYF
V gene: TRBV27
J gene: TRBJ2-7

CDR3 protein: CASSLPYPSGTPYEQYF
V gene: TRBV28
J gene: TRBJ2-7

CDR3 protein: CASRSGASNYGYTF
V gene: TRBV6-5
J gene: TRBJ1-2

CDR3 protein: CASSLSRGATNEKLFF
V gene: TRBV7-9
J gene: TRBJ1-4

CDR3 protein: CASSGETGEKGSPLHF
V gene: TRBV2
J gene: TRBJ1-6

CDR3 protein: CASSSFTDTQYF
V gene: TRBV7-2
J gene: TRBJ2-3

CDR3 protein: CASSDGGTGKNIQYF
V gene: TRBV2
J gene: TRBJ2-4

CDR3 protein: CASSKDRGHEQYF
V gene: TRBV19
J gene: TRBJ2-7

CDR3 protein: CASSLTGAHYEQYF
V gene: TRBV27
J gene: TRBJ2-7

CDR3 protein: CASSDGQGRQPQHF
V gene: TRBV27
J gene: TRBJ1-5

CDR3 protein: CSVPSGGNEQFF
V gene: TRBV29-1
J gene: TRBJ2-1

CDR3 protein: CASSPPGTGANTGELFF
V gene: TRBV18
J gene: TRBJ2-2

CDR3 protein: CASSIPTGPNQPQHF
V gene: TRBV19
J gene: TRBJ1-5

CDR3 protein: CSVRMGLALQETQYF
V gene: TRBV29-1
J gene: TRBJ2-5

CDR3 protein: CSAGRGEAFF
V gene: TRBV29-1
J gene: TRBJ1-1

CDR3 protein: CSVAGGPNTDTQYF
V gene: TRBV29-1
J gene: TRBJ2-3

CDR3 protein: CASSTGGGENTGELFF
V gene: TRBV4-1
J gene: TRBJ2-2

CDR3 protein: CATSRVGGRLIF
V gene: TRBV15
J gene: TRBJ1-4

CDR3 protein: CASSVTAVTEAFF
V gene: TRBV9
J gene: TRBJ1-1

CDR3 protein: CAWNIAGGYDEQFF
V gene: TRBV30
J gene: TRBJ2-1

CDR3 protein: CASSLSGNNLATDTQYF
V gene: TRBV27
J gene: TRBJ2-3

CDR3 protein: CASSIGGRVTDTQYF
V gene: TRBV19
J gene: TRBJ2-3

CDR3 protein: CASSFLGTGRRGELFF
V gene: TRBV28
J gene: TRBJ2-2

CDR3 protein: CASQSGLSPDTQYF
V gene: TRBV27
J gene: TRBJ2-3

CDR3 protein: CASRTGTGSSYEQYF
V gene: TRBV6-1
J gene: TRBJ2-7

CDR3 protein: CASSPLPGIKSGANVLTF
V gene: TRBV18
J gene: TRBJ2-6

CDR3 protein: CASSVVPSGSTDTQYF
V gene: TRBV9
J gene: TRBJ2-3

CDR3 protein: CASSFPGTSAFF
V gene: TRBV7-9
J gene: TRBJ1-1

CDR3 protein: CASSPGQSYEQYF
V gene: TRBV5-1
J gene: TRBJ2-7

CDR3 protein: CASSPGVTGELFF
V gene: TRBV27
J gene: TRBJ2-2

CDR3 protein: CASSSIAGVLTGELFF
V gene: TRBV7-9
J gene: TRBJ2-2

CDR3 protein: CASSSGSGNYGYTF
V gene: TRBV5-4
J gene: TRBJ1-2

CDR3 protein: CATREVTSSYEQYF
V gene: TRBV2
J gene: TRBJ2-7

CDR3 protein: CASSKQGWDEQYF
V gene: TRBV6-1
J gene: TRBJ2-7

CDR3 protein: CASSFPGTGNTGELFF
V gene: TRBV28
J gene: TRBJ2-2

CDR3 protein: CASSFDRAPNEKLFF
V gene: TRBV6-5
J gene: TRBJ1-4

CDR3 protein: CASSGIGGPREQYF
V gene: TRBV5-4
J gene: TRBJ2-7

CDR3 protein: CASSQDRGGDTQYF
V gene: TRBV4-2
J gene: TRBJ2-3

CDR3 protein: CASSFGQGVRGYTF
V gene: TRBV28
J gene: TRBJ1-2

CDR3 protein: CASASSEHQYF
V gene: TRBV6-5
J gene: TRBJ2-5

CDR3 protein: CASSLDSFSSYNEQFF
V gene: TRBV5-4
J gene: TRBJ2-1

CDR3 protein: CASSLAGSYEQFF
V gene: TRBV7-9
J gene: TRBJ2-1

CDR3 protein: CASSQVPLIEPQHF
V gene: TRBV4-1
J gene: TRBJ1-5

CDR3 protein: CASSLAVRGNTEAFF
V gene: TRBV7-9
J gene: TRBJ1-1

CDR3 protein: CASSYPIQETQYF
V gene: TRBV6-6
J gene: TRBJ2-5

CDR3 protein: CASSQWDRALEDYTF
V gene: TRBV4-1
J gene: TRBJ1-2

CDR3 protein: CASSEKQYQGMEEKLFF
V gene: TRBV6-1
J gene: TRBJ1-4

CDR3 protein: CASSLGTGRSRSSYEQYF
V gene: TRBV7-9
J gene: TRBJ2-7

CDR3 protein: CASSPPGPVGPYF
V gene: TRBV7-2
J gene: TRBJ2-7

CDR3 protein: CASHQTSGTSGNF
V gene: TRBV2
J gene: TRBJ2-5

CDR3 protein: CASSQGQGKQFF
V gene: TRBV6-5
J gene: TRBJ2-1

CDR3 protein: CASSFRRGRDTEAFF
V gene: TRBV6-6
J gene: TRBJ1-1

CDR3 protein: CASSSEGVMVYEQYF
V gene: TRBV5-5
J gene: TRBJ2-7

CDR3 protein: CATTGLSSSGNTIYF
V gene: TRBV6-5
J gene: TRBJ1-3

CDR3 protein: CSVGGQTEAFF
V gene: TRBV29-1
J gene: TRBJ1-1

CDR3 protein: CASSPQGRSTEAFF
V gene: TRBV6-1
J gene: TRBJ1-1